A single sample is the source of the 14 T cell receptor beta chains below, sequenced in a study of blood T cell repertoires in COVID-19. Profiling relied on immunoSEQ multiplex PCR, and the TCRdb table lists in-frame clones only, not all of them. The sample has about 100,000 clones; around 83% are singletons. Source material: peripheral blood. The receptors originated from a man aged 70 or older with acute or convalescent COVID-19.

The chain employs TRBV6-2 or TRBV6-3 and TRBJ1-6; D is undetermined. Per the germline V gene, CDR1 is MNHEY and CDR2 is SVGEGT. With 5 bases removed from V and 8 bases from J, the gap between germline ends came to 4 bases. The CDR3 has 11 amino acids. CDR3 nucleotide sequence: TGTGCCAGCAGTAGCGATTCACCCCTCCACTTT. This gives the protein CASSSDSPLHF.

About this clone itself: In the same sample, other DNA sequences code for this CDR3. The V and J genes are TRBV6-5 and TRBJ1-1; no reliable D call. Germline values: CDR1 MNHEY, CDR2 SVGAGI. Trimming cost V 2 bases and J 0 bases, with 7 bases left between them. The CDR3 contains 14 residues. CDR3 bases: TGTGCCAGCAGTTACGGGCAACTGAACACTGAAGCTTTCTTT. This sequence encodes CASSYGQLNTEAFF.

This clone was found once. This rearrangement joins TRBV27 to TRBJ2-7, with a tentative D call TRBD2 (5 bases). This CDR3 is built from 14 residues. V lost 6 bases to trimming and J lost 0 bases, with 12 bases between them. Per germline, CDR1 MNHEY and CDR2 SMNVEV (reference sequence). The CDR3 sequence: CASSSHGSSYEQYF. In DNA form, the CDR3 reads TGTGCCAGCAGCTCTCATGGGAGCTCCTACGAGCAGTACTTC.

This clone appeared a single time. This chain joins TRBV7-2 and TRBJ1-2, with TRBD1 as a possible D gene (5 bases). Trimming took off 6 bases at V and 4 bases at J, with 18 bases between the two ends. The germline CDR1 and CDR2 sequences are SGHTA and FQGNSA. The CDR3 consists of 15 residues. CDR3 amino acids: CASSPQPGTAYGYTF. DNA for the CDR3: TGTGCCAGCAGTCCTCAACCCGGGACTGCCTATGGCTACACCTTC.

The rearrangement joins TRBV2 to TRBJ1-6, with 9 nucleotides matching TRBD1. Germline lookup yields CDR1 SNHLY and CDR2 FYNNEI. CDR3 length equals 16 residues. The ends lost 7 bases at V and 14 bases at J; junction bases unmatched: 18. CDR3 in amino acids: CASTLRDRVSPFALHF. DNA of the CDR3: TGTGCCAGCACCTTGCGGGACAGGGTAAGCCCATTCGCCCTCCACTTT.

This rearrangement joins TRBV12-5 to TRBJ2-1; D is uncertain. Germline V CDR1 and CDR2: LGHNT, FRNRAP. V dropped 4 bases and J dropped 6 bases, with 22 bases sitting between them. The CDR3 contains 17 residues. The CDR3 here is CASGYPSGPAGSNEQFF. The CDR3 nucleotides are TGTGCTAGTGGTTACCCCTCAGGCCCCGCAGGAAGCAATGAGCAGTTCTTC.

The V call is TRBV13, the J call TRBJ2-3, with 9 bases identical to TRBD2. The germline V gene encodes CDR1 PRHDT and CDR2 FYEKMQ (reference sequence). V was pared by 5 bases and J by 3 bases, with 9 bases of the junction left unmatched. The CDR3 is 16 residues long. CDR3 region: CASSPSLAGSTDTQYF. The CDR3 nucleotides are TGTGCCAGCAGCCCCTCCCTAGCGGGGTCTACAGATACGCAGTATTTT.

The genes are TRBV18 and TRBJ2-1, with 9 nucleotides matching TRBD2. CDR3 length: 14 residues. Germline CDR1 reads KGHSH; CDR2 reads LQKENI. V lost 4 bases and J lost 6; bases outside the gene matches: 4. The CDR3 protein is CASSLAGVTNEQFF. The DNA for the CDR3 is TGTGCCAGCTCACTAGCGGGGGTGACCAATGAGCAGTTCTTC.

This chain links TRBV6-5 with TRBJ1-2; 10 positions agree with TRBD1. The J segment lost 4 bases and the V segment lost 2 bases, leaving 4 bases of the junction unmatched. Germline CDR1 MNHEY, CDR2 SVGAGI. There are 15 residues in the CDR3. The CDR3 protein is CASSYATGGGYGYTF. CDR3 DNA sequence: TGTGCCAGCAGTTACGCGACAGGGGGCGGCTATGGCTACACCTTC.

The chain carries TRBV5-4 and TRBJ2-1, with D tentatively TRBD1 (6 bases). V was cut by 4 bases and J by 0 bases, with 11 bases left in between. This CDR3 is built from 15 residues. Germline loops: CDR1 SGHNT, CDR2 YYREEE (reference sequence). The CDR3 loop reads CASSQDSYSYNEQFF. The CDR3 DNA is TGTGCCAGCAGCCAGGACAGTTACTCCTACAATGAGCAGTTCTTC. Complete variable domain (other parts from reference TRBV5-4 and TRBJ2-1): ETGVTQSPTHLIKTRGQQVTLRCSSQSGHNTVSWYQQALGQGPQFIFQYYREEENGRGNFPPRFSGLQFPNYSSELNVNALELDDSALYLCASSQDSYSYNEQFFGPGTRLTVL.

The genes are TRBV7-9 and TRBJ1-2, with unresolved D. Germline V gene lookup returns CDR1 SEHNR and CDR2 FQNEAQ (reference sequence). Deletions cut 1 base from V and 7 bases from J, with 13 bases between. The CDR3 loop spans 14 amino acids. CDR3 nucleotides: TGTGCCAGCAGCTTAGGTGGCCTCGGGTCTGGCTACACCTTC. It yields the protein CASSLGGLGSGYTF. Based on the CDR3 plus reference TRBV7-9 and TRBJ1-2, the full variable domain is DTGVSQNPRHKITKRGQNVTFRCDPISEHNRLYWYRQTLGQGPEFLTYFQNEAQLEKSRLLSDRFSAERPKGSFSTLEIQRTEQGDSAMYLCASSLGGLGSGYTFGSGTRLTVV.

V and J are TRBV7-9 and TRBJ1-1, with D possibly matching TRBD1 (5 bases). The CDR3 sequence is 12 residues long. With 2 bases removed from V and 9 bases from J, the gap between germline ends came to 10 bases. Germline V gives CDR1 SEHNR, CDR2 FQNEAQ (reference sequence). In DNA form, the CDR3 reads TGTGCCAGCAGCTTAACGGGGGTTCAAGCTTTCTTT. It encodes CASSLTGVQAFF. The full variable domain, in which reference TRBV7-9 and TRBJ1-1 provide the parts outside the CDR3, is DTGVSQNPRHKITKRGQNVTFRCDPISEHNRLYWYRQTLGQGPEFLTYFQNEAQLEKSRLLSDRFSAERPKGSFSTLEIQRTEQGDSAMYLCASSLTGVQAFFGQGTRLTVV.

The CDR3 here is CASSPDIMAYGYTF. In DNA, the CDR3 is TGTGCCAGCAGCCCTGACATAATGGCCTATGGCTACACCTTC. The chain has TRBV7-6 and TRBJ1-2; D is unclear. From germline, CDR1 is SGHVS and CDR2 FNYEAQ. The CDR3 loop spans 14 amino acids. V lost 5 bases to trimming and J lost 4 bases, with 14 bases between them.

V gene TRBV7-3 combines with J gene TRBJ2-3, with TRBD2 matching 11 bases. Germline trimming cut 5 bases from V and 2 bases from J; bases unmatched to any gene: 3. This CDR3 is built from 15 residues. Germline values: CDR1 SGHTA, CDR2 FQGTGA. The CDR3 DNA follows: TGTGCCAGCAGCCGTAGCGGGGGGGCCACAGATACGCAGTATTTT. It translates to CASSRSGGATDTQYF. Combining the CDR3 with reference TRBV7-3 and TRBJ2-3 gives the whole variable domain GAGVSQTPSNKVTEKGKYVELRCDPISGHTALYWYRQSLGQGPEFLIYFQGTGAADDSGLPNDRFFAVRPEGSVSTLKIQRTERGDSAVYLCASSRSGGATDTQYFGPGTRLTVL.